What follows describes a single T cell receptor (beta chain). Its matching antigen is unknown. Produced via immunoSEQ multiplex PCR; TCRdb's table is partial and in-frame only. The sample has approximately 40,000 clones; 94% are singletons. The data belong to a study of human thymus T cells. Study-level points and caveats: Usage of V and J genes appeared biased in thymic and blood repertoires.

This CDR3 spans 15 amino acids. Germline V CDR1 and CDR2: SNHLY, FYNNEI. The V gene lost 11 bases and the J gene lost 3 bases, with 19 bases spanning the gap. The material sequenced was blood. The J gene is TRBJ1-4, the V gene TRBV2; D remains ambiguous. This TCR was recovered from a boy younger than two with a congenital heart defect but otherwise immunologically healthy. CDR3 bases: TGTGCCGCAAGGCCAAGGGCGGCGGCTAATGAAAAACTGTTTTTT. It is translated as CAARPRAAANEKLFF.